The T cell receptor (beta chain) described here comes from a study of blood T cell repertoires in COVID-19. In the study overall: Specimens from acute and convalescent COVID-19 originated in the United States, Italy and Spain. PBMCs, B-cell-depleted T cells, or T cells were the source of the cDNA or gDNA that made up the material.

With 5 bases clipped from V and 0 bases from J, the junction kept 4 bases outside the gene matches. CDR3 length: 16 amino acids. Germline CDR1 MRHNA, CDR2 SNTAGT. In the original workflow: Estimates of nucleated cell counts were drawn from the amplification of reference gene primers. Sequenced by immunoSEQ multiplex PCR; TCRdb stores in-frame clones only, minus some. Clone size and V and J calls were adopted from that table, with D and trimming inferred from the DNA. This table has 90,000 to 100,000 clones, just under 85% appearing once. The chain links TRBV6-4 to TRBJ1-6; 7 nucleotides line up with TRBD1. The sequenced sample consisted of peripheral blood. The TCR originated in a man between 65 and 80 years old with acute or convalescent COVID-19. The CDR3 coding sequence is TGTGCCAGCAGTCGGGACAGCAACTCCTATAATTCACCCCTCCACTTT. This gives the protein CASSRDSNSYNSPLHF.